This is a list of T cell receptor beta chains from one sample in a study of blood T cells in healthy people across ages. One entry per CDR3 protein, called by TCRdb with MiXCR from the 5' RACE reads. The sample records approximately 2,000,000 distinct CDR3 sequences, 39% being singletons. Sequencing input: blood. Receptor source: a human donor in good health. Both conserved end residues are part of each CDR3.

cdr3_aa,j_call,v_call
CSTSLSPILDYEQYF,TRBJ2-7,TRBV20-1
CSASRGQGEKYKGYTF,TRBJ1-2,TRBV20-1
CASSPWGRRRYEQYF,TRBJ2-7,TRBV12-3/TRBV12-4
CASSVPWGGGTDTQYF,TRBJ2-3,TRBV7-8
CVSRSEPYNEQFF,TRBJ2-1,TRBV6-2/TRBV6-3
CASSPYPEGDGYTF,TRBJ1-2,TRBV5-6
CASSEVRTLQETQYF,TRBJ2-5,TRBV6-1
CASSLIPGTHPRTQYF,TRBJ2-5,TRBV7-8
CASSARTGTYGYTF,TRBJ1-2,TRBV9
CASSDEAGFESYNEQFF,TRBJ2-1,TRBV2
CASSQVGQGEAFF,TRBJ1-1,TRBV4-3
CASSEASGRKETQYF,TRBJ2-5,TRBV28
CATSASVSSYNEQFF,TRBJ2-1,TRBV24-1
CSPPGYLSYNEQFF,TRBJ2-1,TRBV29-1
CASSPGKGRADTQYF,TRBJ2-3,TRBV27
CASSFIPDRRIGEQFF,TRBJ2-1,TRBV5-6
CASSVATSETQYF,TRBJ2-5,TRBV9
CASSLRPKYEQYF,TRBJ2-7,TRBV6-5
CASGLGGTQETQYF,TRBJ2-5,TRBV12-3/TRBV12-4
CASRFPLAGKRTDTQYF,TRBJ2-3,TRBV6-2/TRBV6-3
CASRVDRPPYEQYF,TRBJ2-7,TRBV6-1